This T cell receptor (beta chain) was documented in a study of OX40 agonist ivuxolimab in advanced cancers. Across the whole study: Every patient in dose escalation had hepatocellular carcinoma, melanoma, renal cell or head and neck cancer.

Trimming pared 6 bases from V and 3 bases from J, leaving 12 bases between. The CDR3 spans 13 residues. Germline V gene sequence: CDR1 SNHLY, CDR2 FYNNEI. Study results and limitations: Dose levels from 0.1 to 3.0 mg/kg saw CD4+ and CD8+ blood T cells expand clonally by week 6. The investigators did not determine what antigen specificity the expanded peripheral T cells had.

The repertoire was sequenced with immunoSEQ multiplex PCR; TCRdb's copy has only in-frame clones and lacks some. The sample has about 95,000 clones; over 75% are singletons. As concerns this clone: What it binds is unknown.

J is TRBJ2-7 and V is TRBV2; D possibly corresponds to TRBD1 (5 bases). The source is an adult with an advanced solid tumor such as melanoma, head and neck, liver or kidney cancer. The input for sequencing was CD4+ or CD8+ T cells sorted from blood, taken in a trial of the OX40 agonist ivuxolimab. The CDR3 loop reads CASSGAGFYEQYF. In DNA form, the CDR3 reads TGTGCCAGCAGCGGCGCAGGGTTCTACGAGCAGTACTTC.